This T cell receptor (beta chain) was captured in a study of vaccination effects on CD4 cells after COVID-19. Losses at the gene ends were 5 bases for V and 0 bases for J; bases not matched to a gene: 7. The CDR3 spans 16 residues. Looked up from germline, CDR1 is KGHSH and CDR2 is LQKENI. Study results and caveats: Only a single clone (1 of 255 vaccine-induced clones in healthy vaccinees) cross-reacted with common cold coronaviruses.

Sequencing in the ViraFEST assay came after antigen-specific CD4+ T cells had been expanded with viral peptide pools, which were used to stimulate PBMC. When less than 11 days of culture had elapsed, CD4+ T cells were isolated. Participants each got two BNT162b2 or mRNA-1273 vaccine doses. Nucleocapsid antibodies were negative in the vaccine recipients, who had never had SARS-CoV-2 infection. Half the medium was replaced with IL-2 medium on days 3 and 7. The count of this clone is one. Its antigen is not identified. The table came from immunoSEQ multiplex PCR; TCRdb's copy has only in-frame clones and leaves some out. The profile shows about 46,000 clones, 65% to 75% of them singletons.

The V gene is TRBV18, the J gene TRBJ2-3; TRBD2 agrees at 8 bases. The material was CD4+ T cells from PBMCs cultured with HCoV-OC43 spike peptides, obtained after COVID-19 vaccination. Regarding subset: HCoV-OC43 spike overlapping peptide pool stimulation. The TCR was taken from a human donor who received a COVID-19 vaccine. The CDR3 region is CASSVIAGPSTDTQYF. The CDR3 DNA is TGTGCCAGCTCAGTAATAGCGGGACCAAGCACAGATACGCAGTATTTT.